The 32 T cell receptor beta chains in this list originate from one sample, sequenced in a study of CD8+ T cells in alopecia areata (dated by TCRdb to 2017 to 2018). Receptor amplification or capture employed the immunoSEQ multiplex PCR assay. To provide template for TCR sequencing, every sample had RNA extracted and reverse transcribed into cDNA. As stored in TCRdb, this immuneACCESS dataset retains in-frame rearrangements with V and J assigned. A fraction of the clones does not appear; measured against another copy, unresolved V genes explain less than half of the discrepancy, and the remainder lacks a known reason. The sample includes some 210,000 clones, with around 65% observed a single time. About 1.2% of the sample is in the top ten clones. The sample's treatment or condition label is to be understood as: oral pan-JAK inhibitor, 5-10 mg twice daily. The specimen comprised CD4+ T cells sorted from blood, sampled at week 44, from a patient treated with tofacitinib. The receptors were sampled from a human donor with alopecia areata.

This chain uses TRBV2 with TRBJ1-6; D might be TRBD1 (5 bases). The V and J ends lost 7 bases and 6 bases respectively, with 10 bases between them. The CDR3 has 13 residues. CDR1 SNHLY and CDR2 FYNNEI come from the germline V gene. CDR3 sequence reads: CASITDINSPLHF. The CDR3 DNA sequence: TGTGCCAGCATCACGGACATTAATTCACCCCTCCACTTT.

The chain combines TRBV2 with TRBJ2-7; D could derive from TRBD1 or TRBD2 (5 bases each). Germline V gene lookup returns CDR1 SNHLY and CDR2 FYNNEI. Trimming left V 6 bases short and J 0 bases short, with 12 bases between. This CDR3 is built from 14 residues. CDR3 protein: CASRGTASSYEQYF. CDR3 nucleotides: TGTGCCAGCAGAGGGACCGCAAGCTCCTACGAGCAGTACTTC.

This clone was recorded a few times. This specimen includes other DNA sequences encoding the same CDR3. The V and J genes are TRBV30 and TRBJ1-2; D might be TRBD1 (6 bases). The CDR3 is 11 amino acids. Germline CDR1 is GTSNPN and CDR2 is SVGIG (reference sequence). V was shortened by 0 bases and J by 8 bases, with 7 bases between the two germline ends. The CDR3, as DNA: TGTGCCTGGAGTGTAGGGGGGGGCTACACCTTC. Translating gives CAWSVGGGYTF.

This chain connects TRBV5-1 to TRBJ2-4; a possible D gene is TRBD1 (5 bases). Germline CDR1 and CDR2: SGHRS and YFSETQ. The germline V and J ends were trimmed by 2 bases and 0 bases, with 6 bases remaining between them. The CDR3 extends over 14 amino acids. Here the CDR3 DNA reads TGCGCCAGCAGCTTTACAGGAGCCAAAAACATTCAGTACTTC. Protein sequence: CASSFTGAKNIQYF.

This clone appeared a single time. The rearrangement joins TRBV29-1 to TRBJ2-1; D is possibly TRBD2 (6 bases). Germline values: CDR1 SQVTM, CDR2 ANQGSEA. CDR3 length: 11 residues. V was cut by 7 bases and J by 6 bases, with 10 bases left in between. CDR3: CSAASVNEQFF. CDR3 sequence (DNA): TGCAGCGCCGCTAGCGTCAATGAGCAGTTCTTC.

The CDR3 region is CAWNGQGGGEQYF. In DNA form, the CDR3 reads TGTGCCTGGAATGGACAGGGTGGAGGCGAGCAGTACTTC. V is TRBV30 and J is TRBJ2-7; 8 positions agree with TRBD1. V trimming: 4 bases; J trimming: 6 bases; junction bases outside the gene matches: 8. The germline gives CDR1 GTSNPN, CDR2 SVGIG (reference sequence). CDR3 length equals 13 residues.

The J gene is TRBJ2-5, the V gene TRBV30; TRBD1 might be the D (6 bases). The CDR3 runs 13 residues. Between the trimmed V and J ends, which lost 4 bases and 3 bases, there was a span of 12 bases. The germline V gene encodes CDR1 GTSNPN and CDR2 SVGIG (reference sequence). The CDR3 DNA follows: TGTGCCTGGACACGGACAGATGAAGAGACCCAGTACTTC. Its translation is CAWTRTDEETQYF.

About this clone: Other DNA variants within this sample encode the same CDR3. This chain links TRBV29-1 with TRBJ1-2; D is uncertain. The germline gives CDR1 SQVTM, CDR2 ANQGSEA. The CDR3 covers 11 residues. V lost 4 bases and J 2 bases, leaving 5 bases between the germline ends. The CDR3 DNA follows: TGCAGCGTTGGAGGGAACTATGGCTACACCTTC. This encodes CSVGGNYGYTF.

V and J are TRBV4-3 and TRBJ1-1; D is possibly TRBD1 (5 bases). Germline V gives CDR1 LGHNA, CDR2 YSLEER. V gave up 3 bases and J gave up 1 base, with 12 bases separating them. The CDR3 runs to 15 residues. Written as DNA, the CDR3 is TGCGCCAGCAGCCAGGATGTTGGGGGGAACACTGAAGCTTTCTTT. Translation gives CASSQDVGGNTEAFF.

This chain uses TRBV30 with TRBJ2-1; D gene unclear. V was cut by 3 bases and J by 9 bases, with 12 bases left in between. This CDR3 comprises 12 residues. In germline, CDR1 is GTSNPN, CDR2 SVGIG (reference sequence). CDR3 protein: CAWSPAPPEQFF. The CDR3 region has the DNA TGTGCCTGGAGCCCTGCCCCGCCTGAGCAGTTCTTC.

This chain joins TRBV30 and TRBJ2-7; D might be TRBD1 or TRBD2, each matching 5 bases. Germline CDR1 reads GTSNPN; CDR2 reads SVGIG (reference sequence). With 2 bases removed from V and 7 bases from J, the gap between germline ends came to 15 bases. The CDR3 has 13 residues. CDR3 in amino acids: CAWSRGVSGEQYF. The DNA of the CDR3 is TGTGCCTGGAGTCGAGGGGTCTCGGGGGAGCAGTACTTC.

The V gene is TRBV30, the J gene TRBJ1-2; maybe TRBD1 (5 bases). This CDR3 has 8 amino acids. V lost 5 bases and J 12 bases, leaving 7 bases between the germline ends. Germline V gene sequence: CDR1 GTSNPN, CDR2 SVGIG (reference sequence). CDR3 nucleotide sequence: TGTGCCTGGCAGGGCGACACCTTC. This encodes CAWQGDTF. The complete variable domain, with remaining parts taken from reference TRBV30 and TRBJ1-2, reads SQTIHQWPATLVQPVGSPLSLECTVEGTSNPNLYWYRQAAGRGLQLLFYSVGIGQISSEVPQNLSASRPQDRQFILSSKKLLLSDSGFYLCAWQGDTFGSGTRLTVV.

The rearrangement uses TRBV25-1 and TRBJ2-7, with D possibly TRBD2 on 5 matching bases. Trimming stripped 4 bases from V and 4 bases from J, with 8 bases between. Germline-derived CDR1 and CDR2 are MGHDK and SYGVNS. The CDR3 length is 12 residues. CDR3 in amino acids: CASSVGSYEQYF. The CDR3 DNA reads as TGTGCCAGCAGTGTTGGGAGTTACGAGCAGTACTTC.

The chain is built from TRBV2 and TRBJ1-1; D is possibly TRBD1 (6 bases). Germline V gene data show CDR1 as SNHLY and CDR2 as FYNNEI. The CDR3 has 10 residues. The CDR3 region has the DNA TGTGGCGGAAAAGGGGGAGAAGCTTTCTTT. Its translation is CGGKGGEAFF.

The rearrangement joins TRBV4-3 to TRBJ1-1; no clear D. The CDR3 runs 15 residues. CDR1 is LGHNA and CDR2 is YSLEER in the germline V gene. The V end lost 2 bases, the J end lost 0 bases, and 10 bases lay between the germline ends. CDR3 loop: CASSQRAIMNTEAFF. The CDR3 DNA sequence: TGCGCCAGCAGCCAAAGAGCCATCATGAACACTGAAGCTTTCTTT.

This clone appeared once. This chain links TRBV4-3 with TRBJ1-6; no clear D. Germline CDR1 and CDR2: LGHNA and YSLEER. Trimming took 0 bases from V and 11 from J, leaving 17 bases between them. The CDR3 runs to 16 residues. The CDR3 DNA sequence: TGCGCCAGCAGCCAAGATTTCACGATAGTTTATACACCCCTCCACTTT. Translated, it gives CASSQDFTIVYTPLHF.

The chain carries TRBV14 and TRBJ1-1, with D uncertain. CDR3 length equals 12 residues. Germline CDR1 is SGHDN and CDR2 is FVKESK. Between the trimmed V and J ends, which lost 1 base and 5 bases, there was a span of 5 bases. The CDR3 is CASSQVGTEAFF. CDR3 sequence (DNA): TGTGCCAGCAGCCAAGTGGGGACTGAAGCTTTCTTT.

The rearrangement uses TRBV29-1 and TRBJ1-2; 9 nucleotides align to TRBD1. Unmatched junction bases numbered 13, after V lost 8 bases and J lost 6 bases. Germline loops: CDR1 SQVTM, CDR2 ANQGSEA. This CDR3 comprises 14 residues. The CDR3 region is CSSLEGQGKHGYTF. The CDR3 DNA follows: TGCAGCTCTTTAGAGGGACAGGGAAAGCATGGCTACACCTTC.

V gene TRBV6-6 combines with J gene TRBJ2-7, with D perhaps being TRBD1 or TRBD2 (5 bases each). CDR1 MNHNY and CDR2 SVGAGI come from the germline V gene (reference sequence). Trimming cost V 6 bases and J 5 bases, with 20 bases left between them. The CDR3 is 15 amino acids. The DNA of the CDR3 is TGTGCCAGCAGCCCGCCGGGGCAGTCCCTCCACGAGCAGTACTTC. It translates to CASSPPGQSLHEQYF.

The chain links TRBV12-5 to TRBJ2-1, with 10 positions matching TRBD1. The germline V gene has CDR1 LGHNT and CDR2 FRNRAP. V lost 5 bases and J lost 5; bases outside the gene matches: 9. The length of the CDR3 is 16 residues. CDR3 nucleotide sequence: TGTGCTAGTGGTCTCCCTCCGGGACAGGGGAACAATGAGCAGTTCTTC. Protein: CASGLPPGQGNNEQFF.

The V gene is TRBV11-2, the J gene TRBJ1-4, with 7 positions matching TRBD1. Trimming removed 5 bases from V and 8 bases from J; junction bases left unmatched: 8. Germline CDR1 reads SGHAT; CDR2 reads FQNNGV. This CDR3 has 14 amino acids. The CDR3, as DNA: TGTGCCAGCAGCCCGCCGACAGGGACCGAAAAACTGTTTTTT. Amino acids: CASSPPTGTEKLFF.

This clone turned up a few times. Here the CDR3 DNA reads TGTGCCAGCAGCTTCGGCGATACGCAGTATTTT. Its translation is CASSFGDTQYF. The V call is TRBV13, the J call TRBJ2-3; no clear D. V lost 3 bases to trimming and J lost 6 bases, with 4 bases between them. The CDR3 has 11 residues. CDR1 PRHDT and CDR2 FYEKMQ come from the germline V gene (reference sequence).

CDR3 DNA sequence: TGTGCCAGTCACAGGGGTCGGCAGCCCCAGCATTTT. This encodes CASHRGRQPQHF. The V and J genes are TRBV5-4 and TRBJ1-5; 7 nucleotides align to TRBD1. Unmatched junction bases numbered 6, after V lost 8 bases and J lost 7 bases. CDR1 and CDR2 (germline): SGHNT, YYREEE (reference sequence). The CDR3 spans 12 residues.

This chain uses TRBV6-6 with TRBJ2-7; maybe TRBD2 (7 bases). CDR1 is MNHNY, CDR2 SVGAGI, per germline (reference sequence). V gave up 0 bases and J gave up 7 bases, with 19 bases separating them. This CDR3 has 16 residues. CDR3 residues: CASSYSGQRRGDEQYF. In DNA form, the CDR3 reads TGTGCCAGCAGTTACTCGGGACAACGCCGGGGGGATGAGCAGTACTTC.

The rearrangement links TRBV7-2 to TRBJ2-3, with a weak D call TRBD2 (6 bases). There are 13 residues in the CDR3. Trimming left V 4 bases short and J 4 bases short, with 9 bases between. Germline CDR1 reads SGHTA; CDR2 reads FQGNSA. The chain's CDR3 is CASSSSVPDTQYF. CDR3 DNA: TGTGCCAGCAGCTCTAGCGTGCCAGATACGCAGTATTTT. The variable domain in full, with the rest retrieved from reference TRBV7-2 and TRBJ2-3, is GAGVSQSPSNKVTEKGKDVELRCDPISGHTALYWYRQSLGQGLEFLIYFQGNSAPDKSGLPSDRFSAERTGGSVSTLTIQRTQQEDSAVYLCASSSSVPDTQYFGPGTRLTVL.

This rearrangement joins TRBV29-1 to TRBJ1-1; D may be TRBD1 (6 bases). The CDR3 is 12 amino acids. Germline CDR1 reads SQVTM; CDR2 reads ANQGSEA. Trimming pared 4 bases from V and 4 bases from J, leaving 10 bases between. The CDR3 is CSVAGRGTEAFF. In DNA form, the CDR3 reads TGCAGCGTTGCCGGCAGGGGCACTGAAGCTTTCTTT.

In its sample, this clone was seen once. DNA of the CDR3: TGTGCCAGCAGTTACGGGGACTATGGCTACACCTTC. Its protein is CASSYGDYGYTF. The chain uses TRBV6-5 and TRBJ1-2; D is unclear. This CDR3 is 12 amino acids long. Germline CDR1 is MNHEY and CDR2 is SVGAGI. The V end was cut by 2 bases, the J end by 3 bases, with 4 bases between.

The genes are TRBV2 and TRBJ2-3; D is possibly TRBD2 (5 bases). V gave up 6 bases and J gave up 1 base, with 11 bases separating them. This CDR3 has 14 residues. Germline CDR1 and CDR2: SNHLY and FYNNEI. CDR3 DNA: TGTGCCAGCAGGGAGGACCCAGGCACAGATACGCAGTATTTT. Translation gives CASREDPGTDTQYF.

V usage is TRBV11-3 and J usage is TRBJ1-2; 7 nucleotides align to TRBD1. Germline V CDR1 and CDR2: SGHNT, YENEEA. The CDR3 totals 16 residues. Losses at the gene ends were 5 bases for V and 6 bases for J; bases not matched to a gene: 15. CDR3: CASSQGTVPTIHGYTF. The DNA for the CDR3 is TGTGCCAGCAGCCAAGGGACAGTCCCTACTATTCATGGCTACACCTTC.

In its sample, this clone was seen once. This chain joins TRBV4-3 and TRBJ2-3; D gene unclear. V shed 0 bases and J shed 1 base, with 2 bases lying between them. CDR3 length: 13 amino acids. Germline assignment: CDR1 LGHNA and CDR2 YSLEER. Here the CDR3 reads CASSQEGTDTQYF. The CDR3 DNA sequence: TGCGCCAGCAGCCAAGAGGGCACAGATACGCAGTATTTT.

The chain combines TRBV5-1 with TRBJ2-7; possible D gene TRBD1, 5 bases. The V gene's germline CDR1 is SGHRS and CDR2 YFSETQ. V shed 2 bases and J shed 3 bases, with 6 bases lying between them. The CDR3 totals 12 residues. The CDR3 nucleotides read TGCGCCAGCAGCTTCCAGGGCTACGAGCAGTACTTC. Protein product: CASSFQGYEQYF.

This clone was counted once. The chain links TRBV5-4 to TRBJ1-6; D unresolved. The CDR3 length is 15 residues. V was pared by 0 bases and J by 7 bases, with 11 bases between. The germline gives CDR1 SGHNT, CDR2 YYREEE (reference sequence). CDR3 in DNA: TGTGCCAGCAGCTTGGAACCCGGAGGGAATTCACCCCTCCACTTT. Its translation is CASSLEPGGNSPLHF.